Sequencing of this T cell receptor (beta chain) was carried out in a study of human T cells and chemical hapten exposure (dated by TCRdb to the early 2020s). A note on the overall study: For sensitization, 2% DPC in acetone was applied to a roughly 2 cm by roughly 2 cm area of upper inner arm skin. Throughout the roughly 26-week study period, patients were also given weekly therapeutic DPC doses on the scalp. Patch testing was performed on the upper back with Finn chambers containing 0.01% DPC, and the patch tests were scored after 6 days according to International Contact Dermatitis Research Group standards. Alopecia areata with under or over 50% scalp involvement, alopecia totalis and alopecia universalis were represented in the patient cohort, which was mostly female. Libraries were pooled for sequencing, and per-sample TCR yields varied mainly because of small differences in library volumes within the pool. In alopecia patients, the study followed how the peripheral blood TCR repertoire changed in vivo over primary and secondary sensitization to diphenylcyclopropenone (DPC), a hapten. Blood samples were taken from patients before sensitization (week 0) and at 2, 6 and about 24 weeks after DPC sensitization. For TCR sequencing, blood came from over 25 alopecia patients at anywhere from one to four time points (pre-sensitization, 2, 6 and 24 weeks). Results and caveats for the whole study, not just this receptor: Because all patients had alopecia, a presumed autoimmune disease, the immune response of the patients might differ from that of healthy individuals. Patch test score was positively correlated with the number of PT1 expanded TCRs, with significance at thresholds 8, 16 and 32 but not at 4. Compared with pre-sensitization or healthy control sets, expanded TCRs formed significantly more large CDR3 similarity clusters, which is consistent with antigen-driven responses. The number of TCRs above 1 in 1000 frequency did not change with DPC sensitization; there was no evidence of global repertoire structure alterations. After repeated subsampling, the strength of the expansion versus patch-test correlation and the threshold at which it became significant changed.

Counted from cysteine to phenylalanine, this CDR3 has 14 amino acids. Of all the DNA, just the CDR3 is kept, 42 bases in frame from base 1. V drops 0 bases and J drops 4 bases, leaving 8 bases in between. Reading the germline V gene gives CDR1 MGHDK and CDR2 SYGVNS. Library construction relied on RACE. Sequencing took place on a NextSeq 500. During library preparation, unique molecular identifiers were attached to individual cDNA molecules so that TCRs could be counted in a quantitative, reproducible way. For every blood RNA sample, sequencing covered both the TCR alpha and TCR beta chains. Per the original workflow: Samples had a median of approximately 96,000 TCRs, with a range from roughly 23,224 to 700,000. The Decombinator software suite was used to annotate the V, J and CDR3 of the TCR reads. To make PS versus PT1 abundance plots, every sample was subsampled to the same number of TCRs (28,000). TCRs were defined as expanded if absent before sensitization and observed at least eight times at the 2-week time point. TCRdb ran its own pipeline on the public reads, namely fastp trimming at Q25 and MiXCR clone calling, and kept in-frame beta chains. Merged by CDR3 protein, the rows form single entries marked with the most common genes and DNA. TCRdb's processing, not the authors' own work, is the source of the V and J calls. This sample holds under 300,000 distinct CDR3 sequences; around 7.7% were observed only once. 1.2% of the sample is taken by the ten largest.

This clonotype was seen a few times. This clone's antigen is unknown. No much larger clone exists at a distance of one base, and base qualities are not known. The sample's time point label, in plain terms: pre-sensitization, week 0. In the paper's terms, the treatment or condition label means: therapeutic diphenylcyclopropenone sensitization with weekly scalp DPC. Blood at each patch-test visit was drawn before the patch test was applied. Eligible patients were aged 18 to 70, diagnosed with alopecia, deemed suitable for DPC therapy, and excluded if pregnant. Total RNA was extracted from unfractionated whole blood that had been collected in Tempus Blood RNA tubes.

Recombination joined TRBV25-1 with TRBJ2-3, with no confident D gene call. This clonotype originated in a man between 18 and 35 years old with alopecia areata. Some clones in this sample may be carry-over from other donors' samples. The starting material was whole blood, obtained in connection with sensitization to the hapten diphenylcyclopropenone (DPC). The bases are TGTGCCAGCAGTGAATATGGCAACTCAGATACGCAGTATTTT. Translated, this is CASSEYGNSDTQYF.